These 23 T cell receptor beta chains were all obtained from the same sample, sequenced in a study of CD8 T cells in Susac syndrome. RNA amounts of about 0.5 to 1 ug underwent reverse transcription with random hexamers. TCRdb fed the immunoSEQ multiplex PCR reads into MiXCR, producing one record per CDR3 protein. Of about 100,000 distinct CDR3 sequences in the sample, 85% to 95% were seen once. Sequenced input: CD8+ T cells from PBMCs. The receptors derive from a human donor in good health.

The chain has TRBV7-9 and TRBJ1-3, with TRBD1 as a possible D gene (5 bases). This CDR3 has 15 residues. Looked up from germline, CDR1 is SEHNR and CDR2 is FQNEAQ (reference sequence). V gave up 3 bases and J gave up 8 bases, with 17 bases separating them. The CDR3 bases are TGTGCCAGCAGCTTCGGCGGGACCACCATGGACACCATATATTTT. Translating it yields CASSFGGTTMDTIYF. Full variable domain (remainder filled in from reference TRBV7-9 and TRBJ1-3): DTGVSQNPRHKITKRGQNVTFRCDPISEHNRLYWYRQTLGQGPEFLTYFQNEAQLEKSRLLSDRFSAERPKGSFSTLEIQRTEQGDSAMYLCASSFGGTTMDTIYFGEGSWLTVV.

CDR3 coding DNA: TGTGCCAGCAGCGAACGACTAGGGACTAGCGGGGGCGAGACCCAGTACTTC. This codes for CASSERLGTSGGETQYF. The chain combines TRBV7-9 with TRBJ2-5; TRBD2 matches at 14 bases. This CDR3 is 17 amino acids long. Germline V gene sequence: CDR1 SEHNR, CDR2 FQNEAQ (reference sequence). Trimming removed 5 bases from V and 5 bases from J; junction bases left unmatched: 10.

The rearrangement joins TRBV4-2 to TRBJ2-5; 12 bases are a match to TRBD2. CDR1 and CDR2 (germline): LGHNA, YNFKEQ. This CDR3 has 18 residues. Trimming took 3 bases from V and 3 from J; bases not matched to a gene: 11. CDR3 protein: CASSHPGLAGSREETQYF. The DNA for the CDR3 is TGTGCCAGCAGCCACCCGGGACTAGCGGGTTCCCGAGAAGAGACCCAGTACTTC.

This clonotype has a single count. The genes are TRBV7-9 and TRBJ2-5; no definite D call. Germline CDR1 reads SEHNR; CDR2 reads FQNEAQ (reference sequence). The CDR3 is 11 amino acids. Trimming removed 5 bases from V and 5 bases from J, with 6 bases in between. The CDR3 sequence: CASSVTETQYF. As DNA, the CDR3 is TGTGCCAGCAGCGTGACTGAGACCCAGTACTTC.

This chain connects TRBV2 to TRBJ2-5; 8 positions match TRBD1. Germline CDR1 reads SNHLY; CDR2 reads FYNNEI. This CDR3 region has 15 residues. The V gene end was trimmed by 2 bases and the J gene end by 3 bases; junction bases not matched to a gene: 5. CDR3 DNA sequence: TGTGCCAGCAGTGAACCAGGGGGCAGTAAAGAGACCCAGTACTTC. It encodes CASSEPGGSKETQYF.

CDR3 in DNA: TGCAGCGTACGAATAGACAAGACAGATACGCAGTATTTT. This translates into CSVRIDKTDTQYF. This rearrangement joins TRBV29-1 to TRBJ2-3; no firm D call. The germline CDR1 and CDR2 sequences are SQVTM and ANQGSEA. This CDR3 has 13 residues. V was pared by 6 bases and J by 3 bases, with 13 bases between.

V and J are TRBV6-2 or TRBV6-3 and TRBJ2-1; a possible D gene is TRBD2 (6 bases). There are 13 residues in the CDR3. Germline CDR1 MNHEY, CDR2 SVGEGT. V was trimmed by 0 bases and J by 14 bases, leaving 14 bases between them. The CDR3 here is CASSYSYLRGKFF. The CDR3 DNA reads as TGTGCCAGCAGTTACTCGTATTTACGGGGGAAGTTCTTC.

V gene TRBV30 combines with J gene TRBJ1-6; no definite D call. V lost 4 bases and J 3 bases, leaving 4 bases between the germline ends. Germline V CDR1 and CDR2: GTSNPN, SVGIG (reference sequence). The length of the CDR3 is 12 residues. The CDR3 protein is CAWTDYNSPLHF. The CDR3 DNA sequence: TGTGCCTGGACGGACTATAATTCACCCCTCCACTTT.

This chain uses TRBV7-9 with TRBJ1-1; perhaps TRBD1 as D (5 bases). Germline CDR1 and CDR2: SEHNR and FQNEAQ (reference sequence). CDR3 size: 16 residues. The germline V and J ends were trimmed by 5 bases and 3 bases, with 19 bases remaining between them. The CDR3 DNA follows: TGTGCCAGCAGCGATTCACCTTCAGGGAGGGACACTGAAGCTTTCTTT. Amino acids: CASSDSPSGRDTEAFF.

The genes are TRBV27 and TRBJ1-5, with 7 positions matching TRBD1. Germline CDR1 reads MNHEY; CDR2 reads SMNVEV (reference sequence). The CDR3 loop spans 15 amino acids. Trimming cost V 5 bases and J 7 bases; bases outside gene matches: 11. The CDR3 is CASSPTRGAWQPQHF. In nucleotides, the CDR3 is TGTGCCAGCAGTCCTACCAGGGGGGCCTGGCAGCCCCAGCATTTT.

The chain couples TRBV2 to TRBJ2-7; the match to TRBD1 covers 11 bases. The CDR3 is 13 residues long. The V gene end was trimmed by 7 bases and the J gene end by 2 bases; junction bases not matched to a gene: 1. Germline CDR1 and CDR2: SNHLY and FYNNEI. DNA for the CDR3: TGTGCCAGCAAGGGACAGGGGGCCTACGAGCAGTACTTC. As protein: CASKGQGAYEQYF.

This chain joins TRBV19 and TRBJ1-2; TRBD1 is a possible D gene (6 bases). This CDR3 is built from 16 residues. The germline V and J ends were trimmed by 2 bases and 4 bases, with 17 bases remaining between them. Germline-derived CDR1 and CDR2 are LNHDA and SQIVND (reference sequence). In nucleotides, the CDR3 is TGTGCCAGTAGTATAACCCCCGGACAGATGATCTATGGCTACACCTTC. It is translated as CASSITPGQMIYGYTF.

The V call is TRBV5-6, the J call TRBJ2-6, with D maybe TRBD2 (6 bases). The CDR3 is 15 amino acids. CDR1 and CDR2 from the germline V gene are SGHDT and YYEEEE. The ends were cut back, 4 bases at V and 4 bases at J, with 12 bases in the middle. The CDR3 region has the DNA TGTGCCAGCAGCCCGGAGGGGCACGGGGCCAACGTCCTGACTTTC. It encodes CASSPEGHGANVLTF. Full variable domain (rest looked up from reference TRBV5-6 and TRBJ2-6): DAGVTQSPTHLIKTRGQQVTLRCSPKSGHDTVSWYQQALGQGPQFIFQYYEEEERQRGNFPDRFSGHQFPNYSSELNVNALLLGDSALYLCASSPEGHGANVLTFGAGSRLTVL.

This chain connects TRBV7-2 to TRBJ2-2, with no clear D. The germline V gene has CDR1 SGHTA and CDR2 FQGNSA. V was pared by 6 bases and J by 1 base, with 6 bases between. The CDR3 is made up of 13 amino acids. CDR3 DNA: TGTGCCAGCAGTCCCAAGAACACCGGGGAGCTGTTTTTT. As protein: CASSPKNTGELFF.

This clonotype was recorded once. V gene TRBV13 combines with J gene TRBJ1-4; D is unresolved. From germline, CDR1 is PRHDT and CDR2 FYEKMQ (reference sequence). V dropped 5 bases and J dropped 4 bases, with 5 bases sitting between them. CDR3 length: 12 amino acids. CDR3 residues: CASSLDNEKLFF. The DNA for the CDR3 is TGTGCCAGCAGCCTCGATAATGAAAAACTGTTTTTT.

V gene TRBV6-1 combines with J gene TRBJ1-2; TRBD1 aligns across 11 bases. The CDR3 covers 17 residues. CDR1 is MNHNS, CDR2 SASEGT, per germline. With 6 bases clipped from V and 4 bases from J, the junction kept 13 bases outside the gene matches. CDR3: CASRPRGTGGWIYGYTF. For the CDR3, the DNA is TGTGCCAGCAGGCCCCGGGGGACAGGGGGTTGGATCTATGGCTACACCTTC.

The CDR3 nucleotides read TGTGCCACCAGCAGAGATATTGGCACCCAAGAGACCCAGTACTTC. This encodes CATSRDIGTQETQYF. The J gene is TRBJ2-5, the V gene TRBV15; D call uncertain. This CDR3 is 15 amino acids long. The germline V and J ends were trimmed by 0 bases and 1 base, with 9 bases remaining between them. Germline V CDR1 and CDR2: LNHNV, YYDKDF (reference sequence). The variable domain in full, completed from reference TRBV15 and TRBJ2-5, reads DAMVIQNPRYQVTQFGKPVTLSCSQTLNHNVMYWYQQKSSQAPKLLFHYYDKDFNNEADTPDNFQSRRPNTSFCFLDIRSPGLGDTAMYLCATSRDIGTQETQYFGPGTRLLVL.

This chain joins TRBV20-1 and TRBJ2-5, with D tentatively TRBD1 or TRBD2 (6 bases each). Trimming stripped 2 bases from V and 7 bases from J, with 14 bases between. This CDR3 comprises 13 residues. Germline V CDR1 and CDR2: DFQATT, SNEGSKA (reference sequence). This CDR3 is CSARIGGQGTQYF. CDR3 sequence (DNA): TGCAGTGCTAGAATCGGGGGCCAGGGGACCCAGTACTTC.

The chain is built from TRBV6-4 and TRBJ2-3; no definite D call. The CDR3 runs 15 residues. The germline V gene has CDR1 MRHNA and CDR2 SNTAGT. V lost 5 bases, J lost 0 bases, and 12 bases lay in between. As DNA, the CDR3 is TGTGCCAGCAGTCATCTTCCGGACAGCACAGATACGCAGTATTTT. It is translated as CASSHLPDSTDTQYF.

The J gene is TRBJ1-5, the V gene TRBV7-8; D is possibly TRBD1 (6 bases). CDR3 length: 14 residues. Germline CDR1 is SGHVS and CDR2 is FQNEAQ. V was trimmed by 5 bases and J by 4 bases, leaving 12 bases between them. CDR3 sequence: CASSPGAANQPQHF. The CDR3 DNA is TGTGCCAGCAGCCCAGGGGCCGCGAATCAGCCCCAGCATTTT.

The chain couples TRBV9 to TRBJ2-1; D remains ambiguous. Germline CDR1 SGDLS, CDR2 YYNGEE. CDR3 length: 13 residues. The V gene lost 4 bases and the J gene lost 7 bases, with 12 bases spanning the gap. The CDR3 protein is CASSYGYGNEQFF. The DNA for the CDR3 is TGTGCCAGCAGCTACGGCTACGGGAATGAGCAGTTCTTC.

The table lists this clonotype with a few counts. The chain couples TRBV19 to TRBJ2-7; 7 bases match TRBD1. Trimming at V came to 5 bases and at J to 4 bases, leaving 5 bases not matched to a gene. This CDR3 has 13 residues. The V gene's germline CDR1 is LNHDA and CDR2 SQIVND (reference sequence). CDR3 amino acids: CASSPARGYEQYF. DNA for the CDR3: TGTGCCAGTAGTCCCGCCAGGGGGTACGAGCAGTACTTC.

This clonotype was observed a few times. The V call is TRBV29-1, the J call TRBJ2-7; D is undetermined. The CDR3 is made up of 11 amino acids. Germline-derived CDR1 and CDR2 are SQVTM and ANQGSEA. Trimming took off 0 bases at V and 3 bases at J, with 3 bases between the two ends. CDR3 amino acids: CSVEEGYEQYF. The CDR3 region has the DNA TGCAGCGTTGAAGAGGGCTACGAGCAGTACTTC.